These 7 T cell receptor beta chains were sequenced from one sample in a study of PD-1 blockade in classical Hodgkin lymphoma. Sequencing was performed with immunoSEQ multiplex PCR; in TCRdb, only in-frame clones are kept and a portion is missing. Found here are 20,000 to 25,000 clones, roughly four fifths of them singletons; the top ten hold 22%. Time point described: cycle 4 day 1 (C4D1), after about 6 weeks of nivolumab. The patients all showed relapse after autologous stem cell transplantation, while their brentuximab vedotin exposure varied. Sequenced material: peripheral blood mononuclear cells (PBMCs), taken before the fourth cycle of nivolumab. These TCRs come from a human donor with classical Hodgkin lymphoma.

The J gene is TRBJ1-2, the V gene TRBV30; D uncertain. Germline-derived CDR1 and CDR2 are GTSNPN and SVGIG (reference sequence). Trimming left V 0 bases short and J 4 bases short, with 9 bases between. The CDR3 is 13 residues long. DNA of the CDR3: TGTGCCTGGAGTGTGAGCACGGGCTATGGCTACACCTTC. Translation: CAWSVSTGYGYTF.

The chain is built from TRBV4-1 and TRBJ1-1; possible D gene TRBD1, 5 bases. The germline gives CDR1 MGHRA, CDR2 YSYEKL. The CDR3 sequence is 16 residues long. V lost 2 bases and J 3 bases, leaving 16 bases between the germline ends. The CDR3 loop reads CASSQLKGPKYTEAFF. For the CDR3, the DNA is TGCGCCAGCAGCCAATTGAAGGGACCGAAGTACACTGAAGCTTTCTTT.

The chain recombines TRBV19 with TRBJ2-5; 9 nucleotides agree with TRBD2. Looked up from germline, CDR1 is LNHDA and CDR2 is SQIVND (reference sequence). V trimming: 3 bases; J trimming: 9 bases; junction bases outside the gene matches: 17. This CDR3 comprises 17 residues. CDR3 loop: CASSIASGAGIRESQYF. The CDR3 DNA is TGTGCCAGTAGTATCGCTAGCGGGGCGGGAATAAGAGAATCCCAGTACTTC.

The CDR3 sequence is CASSEMTDTQYF. The CDR3 coding sequence is TGTGCCAGCAGTGAGATGACAGATACGCAGTATTTT. The chain is built from TRBV9 and TRBJ2-3; no reliable D call. Germline V lookup: CDR1 SGDLS, CDR2 YYNGEE. The CDR3 has 12 residues. The V and J ends lost 5 bases and 3 bases respectively, with 7 bases between them.

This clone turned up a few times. CDR3 DNA sequence: TGTGCCAGTAGTACTAACCGGGACAGGGATCAGCCCCAGCATTTT. This gives the protein CASSTNRDRDQPQHF. V and J are TRBV19 and TRBJ1-5; 9 bases fit TRBD1. The V segment lost 4 bases and the J segment 5 bases; nucleotides outside the gene matches: 6. Germline CDR1 LNHDA, CDR2 SQIVND (reference sequence). This CDR3 is built from 15 residues.

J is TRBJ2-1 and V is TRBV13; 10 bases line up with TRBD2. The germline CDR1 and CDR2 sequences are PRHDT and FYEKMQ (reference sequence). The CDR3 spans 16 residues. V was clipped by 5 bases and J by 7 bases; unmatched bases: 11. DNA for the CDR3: TGTGCCAGCAGCCGCCCTTGGCCTAGCGGGGGAAATGAGCAGTTCTTC. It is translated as CASSRPWPSGGNEQFF. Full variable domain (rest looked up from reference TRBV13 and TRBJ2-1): AAGVIQSPRHLIKEKRETATLKCYPIPRHDTVYWYQQGPGQDPQFLISFYEKMQSDKGSIPDRFSAQQFSDYHSELNMSSLELGDSALYFCASSRPWPSGGNEQFFGPGTRLTVL.

CDR3 nucleotides: TGTGCCAGCAGTTACCCCAACACAGGAAGCACAGATACGCAGTATTTT. Its protein product is CASSYPNTGSTDTQYF. This chain links TRBV6-6 with TRBJ2-3; D perhaps matches TRBD1 (5 bases). Germline assignment: CDR1 MNHNY and CDR2 SVGAGI (reference sequence). The CDR3 contains 16 residues. V was trimmed by 2 bases and J by 0 bases, leaving 12 bases between them.